One sample yielded the 14 T cell receptor beta chains listed below, sequenced in a study of blood T cell repertoires in COVID-19. Libraries were prepared by immunoSEQ multiplex PCR; TCRdb keeps only in-frame clonotypes and omits some of them. The table records roughly 120,000 clones, about 90% of them present only once. Sequencing input: peripheral blood. These receptors were collected from a woman aged 70-85 years with acute or convalescent COVID-19.

This chain joins TRBV6-5 and TRBJ1-4; the match to TRBD1 covers 8 bases. V gave up 6 bases and J gave up 0 bases; unmatched junction bases: 3. Germline V lookup: CDR1 MNHEY, CDR2 SVGAGI. The CDR3 spans 15 residues. The CDR3 reads CASRTGGATNEKLFF. CDR3 DNA sequence: TGTGCCAGCAGAACAGGGGGTGCAACTAATGAAAAACTGTTTTTT.

The J gene is TRBJ2-7, the V gene TRBV19; 11 bases match TRBD2. V lost 2 bases to trimming and J lost 2 bases; unmatched junction nucleotides: 5. The CDR3 is 16 residues long. The germline gives CDR1 LNHDA, CDR2 SQIVND (reference sequence). Here the CDR3 DNA reads TGTGCCAGTAGTATATTAGCGGGGGGGACAACCTACGAGCAGTACTTC. Protein sequence: CASSILAGGTTYEQYF.

In DNA, the CDR3 is TGTGCCAGCAGTCGACAGCCTAACACTGAAGCTTTCTTT. It is translated as CASSRQPNTEAFF. The chain carries TRBV6-4 and TRBJ1-1; a possible D gene is TRBD1 (5 bases). The V end lost 5 bases, the J end lost 2 bases, and 9 bases lay between the germline ends. The CDR3 consists of 13 residues. Per germline, CDR1 MRHNA and CDR2 SNTAGT.

V usage is TRBV11-3 and J usage is TRBJ1-1; 10 nucleotides match TRBD1. The CDR3 has 15 residues. Losses at the gene ends were 4 bases for V and 3 bases for J; bases not matched to a gene: 5. The germline V gene has CDR1 SGHNT and CDR2 YENEEA. The CDR3 nucleotides are TGTGCCAGCAGCTCCCCCGGACAGGGGGACACTGAAGCTTTCTTT. Translation: CASSSPGQGDTEAFF.

This clone was seen only once. This rearrangement joins TRBV6-5 to TRBJ1-2; 7 bases match TRBD1. Germline values: CDR1 MNHEY, CDR2 SVGAGI. The V segment lost 5 bases and the J segment 1 base; nucleotides outside the gene matches: 7. There are 15 residues in the CDR3. CDR3 nucleotide sequence: TGTGCCAGCAGTACTGGGACAGTACTTAACTATGGCTACACCTTC. It codes for CASSTGTVLNYGYTF.

The chain combines TRBV4-2 with TRBJ1-2; 8 bases map to TRBD1. V trimming: 0 bases; J trimming: 4 bases; junction bases outside the gene matches: 4. Germline V gene lookup returns CDR1 LGHNA and CDR2 YNFKEQ. This CDR3 is 15 amino acids long. The CDR3, as DNA: TGTGCCAGCAGCCAAGATCAACAGGGGGGCTATGGCTACACCTTC. Translated: CASSQDQQGGYGYTF.

The rearrangement joins TRBV5-6 to TRBJ1-6, with TRBD1 identical over 7 bases. V lost 2 bases, J lost 8 bases, and 4 bases stayed unmatched. The CDR3 spans 14 residues. Germline assignment: CDR1 SGHDT and CDR2 YYEEEE. The CDR3 nucleotides are TGTGCCAGCAGCTTCGGGACAGCATATTCACCCCTCCACTTT. It yields the protein CASSFGTAYSPLHF.

The chain links TRBV5-4 to TRBJ2-7; D may be TRBD2 (6 bases). The CDR3 extends over 15 amino acids. Germline lookup yields CDR1 SGHNT and CDR2 YYREEE (reference sequence). V was trimmed by 5 bases and J by 5 bases, leaving 20 bases between them. CDR3 protein: CASRPGGEIFNEQYF. In DNA form, the CDR3 reads TGTGCCAGCAGACCTGGCGGGGAAATCTTTAACGAGCAGTACTTC.

CDR3 loop: CASSLGQGASGYTF. CDR3 bases: TGCGCCAGCAGCCTAGGACAGGGGGCGAGTGGCTACACCTTC. The chain employs TRBV4-1 and TRBJ1-2, with 11 nucleotides matching TRBD1. V shed 4 bases, J shed 7 bases, and the junction held 5 bases outside the gene matches. Per the germline V gene, CDR1 is MGHRA and CDR2 is YSYEKL. The CDR3 totals 14 residues.

The chain uses TRBV28 and TRBJ1-5; 8 bases align to TRBD1. Germline V gene lookup returns CDR1 MDHEN and CDR2 SYDVKM. The CDR3 extends over 15 amino acids. Germline trimming cut 3 bases from V and 4 bases from J; bases unmatched to any gene: 5. The CDR3 reads CASSFQGAGNQPQHF. DNA for the CDR3: TGTGCCAGCAGTTTCCAGGGGGCAGGTAATCAGCCCCAGCATTTT.

This sequence joins TRBV6-5 and TRBJ2-1; perhaps TRBD2 as D (5 bases). This CDR3 spans 14 amino acids. Trimming shortened V by 7 bases and J by 2 bases, and 12 bases separated the two germline ends. The germline gives CDR1 MNHEY, CDR2 SVGAGI. CDR3 in amino acids: CASTNPGTYNEQFF. CDR3 nucleotide sequence: TGTGCCAGCACTAACCCCGGGACCTACAATGAGCAGTTCTTC.

The J gene is TRBJ2-6, the V gene TRBV10-1; TRBD1 might be the D (6 bases). Germline loops: CDR1 WNHNN, CDR2 SYGVQD (reference sequence). CDR3 length equals 14 residues. V lost 5 bases to trimming and J lost 1 base, with 6 bases between them. CDR3 sequence: CASSTGSGANVLTF. For the CDR3, the DNA is TGCGCCAGCAGTACAGGGTCTGGGGCCAACGTCCTGACTTTC.

The chain employs TRBV5-1 and TRBJ1-1, with D possibly TRBD1 on 6 matching bases. V was clipped by 2 bases and J by 4 bases, with 15 bases between them. The CDR3 is made up of 15 amino acids. CDR1 and CDR2 (germline): SGHRS, YFSETQ. The CDR3 sequence is CASSLIPGEATEAFF. In DNA form, the CDR3 reads TGCGCCAGCAGCTTAATCCCAGGGGAAGCCACTGAAGCTTTCTTT. The whole variable domain, filled in from reference TRBV5-1 and TRBJ1-1, reads KAGVTQTPRYLIKTRGQQVTLSCSPISGHRSVSWYQQTPGQGLQFLFEYFSETQRNKGNFPGRFSGRQFSNSRSEMNVSTLELGDSALYLCASSLIPGEATEAFFGQGTRLTVV.

The chain combines TRBV15 with TRBJ2-3, with D perhaps TRBD1 (5 bases). The CDR3 is 15 amino acids. Deletions cut 2 bases from V and 2 bases from J, with 11 bases between. The germline V gene encodes CDR1 LNHNV and CDR2 YYDKDF (reference sequence). The CDR3 bases are TGTGCCACCAGCAGAACCACTGGGGCCACAGATACGCAGTATTTT. Protein: CATSRTTGATDTQYF.